A selection of T cell receptor beta chains follows, all from one sample in a study of blood T cell repertoires in COVID-19. The assay was immunoSEQ multiplex PCR, and TCRdb's table has in-frame clones only and misses some. The sample lists about 99,000 clones; approximately 89% were seen once. Sequencing was carried out using peripheral blood. The source is a woman at least 80 years old in a cohort sampled during active COVID-19. The CDR3 runs from the conserved cysteine through the conserved F or W. D genes are given only for firm matches. Clone size is shown for a subset of rows, as once, few, many or a class of expanded clone.

J gene	D gene	V gene	clone size	CDR3 DNA	CDR3 protein
TRBJ1-1	.	TRBV6-4	.	TGTGCCAGCAGTGACGCCAGGGGCGCTGAAGCTTTCTTT	CASSDARGAEAFF
TRBJ1-2	TRBD1	TRBV11-1	.	TGTGCCAGCAGCTTACCCACAGGGGGTGGTGGCTACACCTTC	CASSLPTGGGGYTF
TRBJ1-3	.	TRBV4-1	.	TGCGCCAGCAGCCAATGGACAAACTCTGGAAACACCATATATTTT	CASSQWTNSGNTIYF
TRBJ2-1	TRBD2	TRBV30	.	TGTGCCTGGGGGGGAGGGGACTATAACAATGAGCAGTTCTTC	CAWGGGDYNNEQFF
TRBJ2-3	TRBD1	TRBV5-1	.	TGCGCCAGCAGCTCGTGGGACAGATACACAGATACGCAGTATTTT	CASSSWDRYTDTQYF
TRBJ1-4	.	TRBV28	.	TGTGCCAGCAGTATCCAGGGCTTGGGGAATGAAAAACTGTTTTTT	CASSIQGLGNEKLFF
TRBJ2-7	.	TRBV6-1	.	TGTGCCAGCAGTGAATACGGAGGCTCCTACGAGCAGTACTTC	CASSEYGGSYEQYF
TRBJ1-5	TRBD1	TRBV27	once	TGTGCCAGCACTTCACAGGGGCGCAATCAGCCCCAGCATTTT	CASTSQGRNQPQHF
TRBJ1-1	TRBD1	TRBV5-8	.	TGTGCCAGCAGTTTTCGGACAGGGTCTGAAGCTTTCTTT	CASSFRTGSEAFF
TRBJ2-3	TRBD2	TRBV18	.	TGTGCCAGCTCACCACCGAGAGCGGGAGGGAAAGATACGCAGTATTTT	CASSPPRAGGKDTQYF
TRBJ2-1	TRBD1	TRBV27	.	TGTGCCAGCAGTTTGGCCGGGTCAGGGGGCTACAATGAGCAGTTCTTC	CASSLAGSGGYNEQFF
TRBJ2-5	.	TRBV6-1	.	TGTGCCAGCAGCGAAACCCTTGACGGGTCCCAAGAGACCCAGTACTTC	CASSETLDGSQETQYF
TRBJ2-1	TRBD2	TRBV10-2	.	TGCGCCAGCAGTGAGGGGACTAGCGGGACCCCCGCGTTCTTC	CASSEGTSGTPAFF
TRBJ2-6	TRBD1	TRBV15	.	TGTGCCACCAGCAGAGGAGGGACAGGGAGTTCTGGGGCCAACGTCCTGACTTTC	CATSRGGTGSSGANVLTF
TRBJ2-1	.	TRBV3-1/TRBV3-2	.	TGTGCCAGCAGCCAAGAGGTGGGGTGGGAGGCTAACAATGAGCAGTTCTTC	CASSQEVGWEANNEQFF
TRBJ1-1	.	TRBV3-1/TRBV3-2	once	TGTGCCAGCAGCCAAAGACAGGTGGTGGACACTGAAGCTTTCTTT	CASSQRQVVDTEAFF
TRBJ2-3	.	TRBV3-1/TRBV3-2	.	TGTGCCAGCAGCCAAGTATTTTATACGCAGTATTTT	CASSQVFYTQYF
TRBJ2-7	TRBD2	TRBV6-5	once	TGTGCCAGCAGCCCATGGGTAGCGGGCTACGAGCAGTACTTC	CASSPWVAGYEQYF
TRBJ2-6	TRBD2	TRBV4-2	.	TGTGCCAGCAGCCCTAGGACTAGCGGGGATACTGGGGCCAACGTCCTGACTTTC	CASSPRTSGDTGANVLTF
TRBJ1-1	.	TRBV3-1/TRBV3-2	.	TGTGCCAGCAGCCAACAGGGGAACACTGAAGCTTTCTTT	CASSQQGNTEAFF
TRBJ1-2	.	TRBV2	.	TGTGCCAGCATCTTGGGTCAGGTAGCTAACTATGGCTACACCTTC	CASILGQVANYGYTF
TRBJ2-2	.	TRBV4-1	.	TGCGCCAGCAGCCAAGAAAGGGGGTTGGACGGGGAGCTGTTTTTT	CASSQERGLDGELFF
TRBJ2-7	TRBD2	TRBV27	.	TGTGCCAGCAGTCTCCGGACTAGCGTTGTTTTTGGCGAGCAGTACTTC	CASSLRTSVVFGEQYF
TRBJ1-1	TRBD1	TRBV18	.	TGTGCCAGCTCACCACCGTCGGGACAGTCGCCTGAAGCTTTCTTT	CASSPPSGQSPEAFF
TRBJ2-7	.	TRBV6-5	.	TGTGCCAGCAGCCGGGACACGGCCAGTTCCTACGAGCAGTACTTC	CASSRDTASSYEQYF
TRBJ1-5	.	TRBV6-1	.	TGTGCCAGCAGTGAGACAGTCCCGATAAAGCCCCAGCATTTT	CASSETVPIKPQHF
TRBJ2-2	TRBD1	TRBV6-5	.	TGTGCCAGCAGTTCCGGGACAGGTTACACCGGGGAGCTGTTTTTT	CASSSGTGYTGELFF
TRBJ2-3	TRBD2	TRBV29-1	.	TGCAGCGTTGTGCTAGCGGCGGCAGATACGCAGTATTTT	CSVVLAAADTQYF
TRBJ1-3	.	TRBV9	.	TGTGCCAGCAGCGTAGTGTCAGGGGCGCAAGGAAACACCATATATTTT	CASSVVSGAQGNTIYF
TRBJ2-1	.	TRBV28	.	TGTGCCAGCAAGTTGGGGGACACCTCTGACAATGAGCAGTTCTTC	CASKLGDTSDNEQFF
TRBJ2-2	.	TRBV19	few	TGTGCCAGTGGGAGAGTGAATCCGAACACCGGGGAGCTGTTTTTT	CASGRVNPNTGELFF
TRBJ2-5	TRBD2	TRBV6-5	once	TGTGCCAGCACTCCAACGGGGGGTGGGGAGACCCAGTACTTC	CASTPTGGGETQYF
TRBJ1-2	TRBD1	TRBV9	.	TGTGCCAGCAGCGTGGGGACAGATGGCTACACCTTC	CASSVGTDGYTF
TRBJ1-6	TRBD1	TRBV9	.	TGTGCCAGCAGCGTAGGAAGGACAGGGAATTCACCCCTCCACTTT	CASSVGRTGNSPLHF
TRBJ1-6	.	TRBV7-9	few	TGTGCCAGCAGCTTCCCAGGGGTCTATAATTCACCCCTCCACTTT	CASSFPGVYNSPLHF
TRBJ1-2	TRBD1	TRBV5-1	.	TGCGCCAGCAGCCCCGGGACAGACCCTAACTATGGCTACACCTTC	CASSPGTDPNYGYTF
TRBJ2-7	TRBD1	TRBV24-1	once	TGTGCCACCAGCACAGGACAGGGACGCTTC	CATSTGQGRF
TRBJ1-5	.	TRBV7-2	.	TGTGCCAGCAGCTTAGCGACAGGCAATCAGCCCCAGCATTTT	CASSLATGNQPQHF
TRBJ1-1	.	TRBV7-9	.	TGTGCCAGCAGCTACCCCCGGGGGGGGATGAACACTGAAGCTTTCTTT	CASSYPRGGMNTEAFF
TRBJ2-7	.	TRBV29-1	.	TGCAGCGTTGAGGGCACCTCCTACGAGCAGTACTTC	CSVEGTSYEQYF